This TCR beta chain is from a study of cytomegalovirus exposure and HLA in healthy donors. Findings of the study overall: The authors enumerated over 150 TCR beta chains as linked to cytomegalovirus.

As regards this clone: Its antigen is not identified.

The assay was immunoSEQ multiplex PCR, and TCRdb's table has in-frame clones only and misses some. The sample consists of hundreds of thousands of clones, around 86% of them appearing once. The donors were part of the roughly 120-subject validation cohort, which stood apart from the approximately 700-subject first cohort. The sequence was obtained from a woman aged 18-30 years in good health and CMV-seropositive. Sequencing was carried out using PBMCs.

As DNA, the CDR3 is TGTGCCAGCAGTGTTCCTAGCGGGAGGCGGGGGGCATACGAGCAGTACTTC. This gives the protein CASSVPSGRRGAYEQYF. This rearrangement joins TRBV6-1 to TRBJ2-7; 11 bases line up with TRBD2. CDR3 length: 17 residues. J gave up 4 bases and V 4 bases, and 12 bases lay outside the gene matches. Germline values: CDR1 MNHNS, CDR2 SASEGT.